The source of this TCR beta chain is a study of graft-versus-host responses after intestinal transplantation. The wider study: Recipients underwent multivisceral, liver-intestinal, or isolated intestinal transplants. Induction using anti-thymocyte globulin, followed by tacrolimus and steroids for roughly 3 years, was given to all recipients.

Regarding the study as a whole: GvH clones surfaced in recipient marrow, some emerging earlier in ileum or blood. Allografts carried high graft-versus-host to host-versus-graft clonal ratios in patients having graft-donor T cell macrochimerism.

Here immunoSEQ multiplex PCR was the method, and the copy in TCRdb shows in-frame clones only, minus some. The repertoire holds approximately 130,000 clones, with around nine tenths as singletons. As concerns this clone: Its specificity is unknown.

The CDR3 is 11 residues long. From germline, CDR1 is MGHDK and CDR2 SYGVNS. With 4 bases removed from V and 11 bases from J, the gap between germline ends came to 11 bases. This sample comprised unstimulated CD4+ T cells sorted from spleen or lymph node cells, obtained before intestinal transplant. This clonotype originated in a human donor who received an intestinal transplant. The V and J genes are TRBV25-1 and TRBJ2-5; TRBD2 might be the D (5 bases). The DNA of the CDR3 is TGTGCCAGCAGTGTTAGCTGGGAGCAGTACTTC. Protein: CASSVSWEQYF.